These 24 T cell receptor beta chains share one sample of origin, sequenced in a study of human T cells and chemical hapten exposure. Separate cDNA molecules received unique molecular identifiers, which the library attached to them. TCRdb re-derived calls from the reads in MiXCR, one entry per CDR3 protein. The sample has 5,000 to 6,000 distinct CDR3 sequences; around half are singletons. The sample's treatment: therapeutic diphenylcyclopropenone sensitization with weekly scalp DPC. The sequencing used whole blood, collected before DPC sensitization or 2, 6, or about 24 weeks after (not recorded which). These receptors all stem from an adult with alopecia areata. Some clones in this sample may be carry-over from other donors' samples. This table probably holds off-target reads from a library built for another chain.

This clonotype was seen only a few times. The V and J genes are TRBV5-6 and TRBJ2-7; D tentatively fits TRBD1 or TRBD2 (6 bases each). The V gene lost 2 bases and the J gene lost 3 bases, with 9 bases spanning the gap. This CDR3 has 13 residues. The germline CDR1 and CDR2 sequences are SGHDT and YYEEEE. The chain's CDR3 is CASSLRGLYEQYF. The CDR3 coding sequence is TGTGCCAGCAGCTTACGGGGGCTCTACGAGCAGTACTTC.

This clonotype was seen just once. CDR3 bases: TGTGCCAGCAGGGGTAATGAGCAGTTCTTC. Amino acids: CASRGNEQFF. The V gene is TRBV6-2 or TRBV6-3, the J gene TRBJ2-1; no reliable D call. The CDR3 runs to 10 residues. Germline assignment: CDR1 MNHEY and CDR2 SVGEGT. Trimming took 6 bases from V and 7 from J, leaving 4 bases between them.

The CDR3 is CASSGTGAKNIQYF. CDR3 bases: TGTGCCAGCAGCGGGACGGGAGCCAAAAACATTCAGTACTTC. The rearrangement joins TRBV11-2 to TRBJ2-4, with D tentatively TRBD1 or TRBD2 (5 bases each). V was cut by 5 bases and J by 0 bases, with 8 bases left in between. Germline lookup yields CDR1 SGHAT and CDR2 FQNNGV. CDR3 length: 14 residues.

The chain carries TRBV7-2 and TRBJ2-7; 8 bases match TRBD2. Germline V lookup: CDR1 SGHTA, CDR2 FQGNSA. This CDR3 is 16 amino acids long. V trimming: 5 bases; J trimming: 3 bases; junction bases outside the gene matches: 12. Here the CDR3 DNA reads TGTGCCAGCAGCCTTGGTTTGAGCGGGAGTATCTACGAGCAGTACTTC. Its protein is CASSLGLSGSIYEQYF.

This chain joins TRBV25-1 and TRBJ2-1; D possibly corresponds to TRBD2 (6 bases). CDR1 is MGHDK, CDR2 SYGVNS, per germline. V lost 8 bases and J 6 bases, leaving 11 bases between the germline ends. The CDR3 contains 12 residues. CDR3 nucleotides: TGTGCCAGCCAACCGGGACTCAATGAGCAGTTCTTC. It yields the protein CASQPGLNEQFF.

The J gene is TRBJ1-2, the V gene TRBV20-1; TRBD1 is a possible D gene (5 bases). The V gene lost 6 bases and the J gene lost 8 bases, with 22 bases spanning the gap. The germline V gene has CDR1 DFQATT and CDR2 SNEGSKA (reference sequence). This CDR3 comprises 14 residues. This chain's CDR3 is CSAAPGRVVKGYTF. CDR3 DNA: TGCAGTGCCGCCCCCGGCAGGGTGGTGAAAGGCTACACCTTC.

This clonotype occurred once. V is TRBV7-8 and J is TRBJ2-2, with 10 nucleotides matching TRBD2. Per germline, CDR1 SGHVS and CDR2 FQNEAQ. With V trimmed by 6 bases and J by 4 bases, 5 bases remained unmatched. CDR3 length: 15 residues. The CDR3 sequence is CASSSGLARTGELFF. CDR3 nucleotides: TGTGCCAGCAGTTCGGGACTAGCGCGCACCGGGGAGCTGTTTTTT.

The chain recombines TRBV7-8 with TRBJ2-5; D call uncertain. Trimming pared 1 base from V and 7 bases from J, leaving 10 bases between. The CDR3 loop spans 13 amino acids. Germline CDR1 and CDR2: SGHVS and FQNEAQ. The CDR3 bases are TGTGCCAGCAGCTTAGTCGGCCTAGGGACCCAGTACTTC. Translation: CASSLVGLGTQYF.

This rearrangement joins TRBV27 to TRBJ2-5; TRBD1 aligns across 8 bases. V shed 7 bases and J 5 bases; nucleotides not matched to a gene: 12. This CDR3 is 15 amino acids long. The V gene's germline CDR1 is MNHEY and CDR2 SMNVEV (reference sequence). The CDR3: CASKAGRGRTETQYF. The DNA for the CDR3 is TGTGCCAGCAAGGCGGGCAGGGGGCGCACGGAGACCCAGTACTTC.

The rearrangement uses TRBV6-6 and TRBJ2-3, with a tentative D call TRBD2 (5 bases). Trimming left V 6 bases short and J 4 bases short, with 8 bases between. Germline lookup yields CDR1 MNHNY and CDR2 SVGAGI (reference sequence). CDR3 length equals 12 residues. CDR3 protein: CASSLRADTQYF. The DNA of the CDR3 is TGTGCCAGCAGCCTGAGGGCAGATACGCAGTATTTT.

This chain joins TRBV18 and TRBJ2-1; maybe TRBD1 (7 bases). The CDR3 has 15 residues. Germline CDR1 reads KGHSH; CDR2 reads LQKENI. The ends were cut back, 3 bases at V and 10 bases at J, with 19 bases in the middle. The DNA of the CDR3 is TGTGCCAGCTCACCCGGGGCCCCGCAGGGGGGCGAGCAGTTCTTC. It encodes CASSPGAPQGGEQFF.

V usage is TRBV6-1 and J usage is TRBJ2-7; 7 nucleotides match TRBD2. V was clipped by 2 bases and J by 2 bases; unmatched bases: 6. Germline V gene lookup returns CDR1 MNHNS and CDR2 SASEGT. This CDR3 contains 15 residues. The CDR3 region is CASSEPGLSAYEQYF. CDR3 nucleotides: TGTGCCAGCAGTGAACCGGGACTATCAGCCTACGAGCAGTACTTC.

The J gene is TRBJ2-2, the V gene TRBV7-6; tentative D call: TRBD2 (6 bases). Deletions cut 5 bases from V and 5 bases from J, with 15 bases between. Germline V lookup: CDR1 SGHVS, CDR2 FNYEAQ. The CDR3 loop spans 15 amino acids. In DNA form, the CDR3 reads TGTGCCAGCAGCCCCCTGGCGGGAAGGACCGGGGAGCTGTTTTTT. Translation: CASSPLAGRTGELFF.

This clonotype was detected only a few times. The CDR3 bases are TGTGCCAGCAGCCCAGGACAGCAAGAGACCCAGTACTTC. It codes for CASSPGQQETQYF. J is TRBJ2-5 and V is TRBV11-1, with D perhaps TRBD1 (6 bases). Germline V gene data show CDR1 as SGHAT and CDR2 as FQDESV (reference sequence). The CDR3 length is 13 residues. Deletions cut 5 bases from V and 2 bases from J, with 9 bases between.

V gene TRBV5-6 combines with J gene TRBJ2-7; D unresolved. The ends were cut back, 5 bases at V and 3 bases at J, with 6 bases in the middle. Germline V lookup: CDR1 SGHDT, CDR2 YYEEEE. CDR3 length: 11 amino acids. This CDR3 is CASRGLYEQYF. Here the CDR3 DNA reads TGTGCCAGCAGGGGTCTCTACGAGCAGTACTTC.

The chain recombines TRBV10-2 with TRBJ2-7; maybe TRBD2 (5 bases). This CDR3 region has 12 residues. Trimming shortened V by 3 bases and J by 5 bases, and 8 bases separated the two germline ends. Germline CDR1 WSHSY, CDR2 SAAADI. The CDR3 DNA reads as TGCGCCAGCAGTGACGAGGGAAACGAGCAGTACTTC. Amino acid sequence: CASSDEGNEQYF.

The chain links TRBV2 to TRBJ2-2, with D tentatively TRBD2 (5 bases). V lost 6 bases and J lost 0, with 8 bases in between. The CDR3 is 14 residues long. Germline V gene lookup returns CDR1 SNHLY and CDR2 FYNNEI. The DNA of the CDR3 is TGTGCCAGCAGGAGGGTAACGAACACCGGGGAGCTGTTTTTT. Translation gives CASRRVTNTGELFF.

This clonotype turned up a few times. This sequence joins TRBV18 and TRBJ2-3; 7 bases are shared with TRBD2. Germline values: CDR1 KGHSH, CDR2 LQKENI. V trimming: 6 bases; J trimming: 4 bases; junction bases outside the gene matches: 13. There are 16 residues in the CDR3. CDR3 region: CASSPVGGRGPDTQYF. DNA of the CDR3: TGTGCCAGCTCCCCTGTCGGCGGGAGAGGGCCAGATACGCAGTATTTT. The full variable domain, in which reference TRBV18 and TRBJ2-3 provide the parts outside the CDR3, is NAGVMQNPRHLVRRRGQEARLRCSPMKGHSHVYWYRQLPEEGLKFMVYLQKENIIDESGMPKERFSAEFPKEGPSILRIQQVVRGDSAAYFCASSPVGGRGPDTQYFGPGTRLTVL.

This clonotype has only a few counts. The chain recombines TRBV20-1 with TRBJ2-7; TRBD1 agrees at 12 bases. This CDR3 is built from 15 residues. Germline values: CDR1 DFQATT, CDR2 SNEGSKA (reference sequence). With V trimmed by 1 base and J by 6 bases, 7 bases remained unmatched. This chain's CDR3 is CSARAAGTGGSEQYF. The CDR3 DNA follows: TGCAGTGCTAGAGCGGCCGGGACAGGGGGCAGCGAGCAGTACTTC.

This chain connects TRBV5-4 to TRBJ2-3; 7 bases agree with TRBD2. The CDR3 totals 16 residues. J lost 2 bases, V lost 5 bases, and 11 bases had no gene match. The V gene's germline CDR1 is SGHNT and CDR2 YYREEE (reference sequence). The CDR3 spells CASSPGGRGNTDTQYF. As DNA, the CDR3 is TGTGCCAGCAGTCCCGGCGGGAGAGGGAACACAGATACGCAGTATTTT.

This chain joins TRBV28 and TRBJ1-3; D ambiguous. This CDR3 spans 13 amino acids. Germline assignment: CDR1 MDHEN and CDR2 SYDVKM. V lost 3 bases and J 4 bases, leaving 7 bases between the germline ends. In nucleotides, the CDR3 is TGTGCCAGCAGTTTTAATCTGGGAAACACCATATATTTT. Its protein product is CASSFNLGNTIYF.

The V call is TRBV6-5, the J call TRBJ2-7, with 13 bases lining up with TRBD2. Trimming took 5 bases from V and 3 from J; bases not matched to a gene: 4. CDR3 size: 15 residues. Germline CDR1 reads MNHEY; CDR2 reads SVGAGI. The CDR3: CASSPGLAGVYEQYF. In DNA form, the CDR3 reads TGTGCCAGCAGTCCCGGACTAGCGGGAGTCTACGAGCAGTACTTC.

V gene TRBV6-1 combines with J gene TRBJ2-7, with 9 nucleotides matching TRBD1. V shed 4 bases, J shed 4 bases, and the junction held 2 bases outside the gene matches. This CDR3 has 13 residues. Germline V gene sequence: CDR1 MNHNS, CDR2 SASEGT. CDR3 amino acids: CASSVTGGYEQYF. The CDR3 nucleotides read TGTGCCAGCAGTGTGACAGGGGGGTACGAGCAGTACTTC.

This clonotype is a singleton in its sample. The chain carries TRBV12-3 or TRBV12-4 and TRBJ2-2; possible D gene TRBD1, 6 bases. This CDR3 contains 15 residues. Trimming removed 5 bases from V and 1 base from J, with 11 bases in between. The chain's CDR3 is CASSPTTGNTGELFF. CDR3 bases: TGTGCCAGCAGTCCCACGACAGGGAACACCGGGGAGCTGTTTTTT.